These T cell receptor beta chains were read from a single sample in a study of PD-L1 blockade in urothelial cancer. Profiling relied on immunoSEQ multiplex PCR, and the TCRdb table lists in-frame clones only, not all of them. The top ten hold roughly 0.87% of the sample, which has about 76,000 clones, approximately 89% seen once. Here the sequenced sample was PBMCs, taken around atezolizumab (anti-PD-L1) treatment. The receptors were gathered from a woman older than 75 with urothelial cancer. Both conserved end residues are trimmed from each CDR3. Fields, in order: CDR3 length, J gene, D gene, V gene, CDR3 protein. D genes are given only for firm matches.

11 TRBJ1-1 TRBD1 TRBV6-5 ASSLQGDAQAF
13 TRBJ2-3 . TRBV5-1 ASSLLSSSTDTQY
10 TRBJ1-2 TRBD1 TRBV6-4 ASSQTGGGYT
11 TRBJ1-1 . TRBV7-2 ASSLYREKEAF
11 TRBJ2-1 . TRBV7-6 ASSLVAGNEQF
13 TRBJ2-1 . TRBV5-6 ASSLAGRPVNEQF
14 TRBJ2-5 TRBD2 TRBV4-2 ASSQGDGGRAETQY
10 TRBJ1-2 TRBD1 TRBV19 ASSTGGPGYT
13 TRBJ2-1 TRBD1 TRBV12-5 ASGPGQGAKNEQF
12 TRBJ1-5 . TRBV6-5 ASSPGRGNQPQH
18 TRBJ2-6 . TRBV2 ASSEAQEELSSSGANVLT
12 TRBJ2-3 . TRBV7-3 ASSLRGRADTQY
13 TRBJ2-1 TRBD2 TRBV14 ASSRRTSFANEQF
11 TRBJ2-1 . TRBV6-1 ASNVGGRNEQF
8 TRBJ1-4 . TRBV29-1 SAGGEELF